The 3 T cell receptor beta chains reported below all come from one sample, sequenced in a study of early stage breast cancer tumors. Data came from immunoSEQ multiplex PCR; TCRdb stores just in-frame clones and leaves some out. The data contain tens of thousands of clones, under 75% of them singletons. The sequenced sample consisted of blood. The receptor set was obtained from a person in their fifties or sixties with breast cancer.

The chain has TRBV7-6 and TRBJ2-3; TRBD2 aligns across 9 bases. Unmatched junction bases numbered 7, after V lost 6 bases and J lost 6 bases. The CDR3 length is 14 residues. CDR1 is SGHVS, CDR2 FNYEAQ, per germline. The CDR3 DNA sequence: TGTGCCAGCAGGCTTAGCGGGAGTACTGATACGCAGTATTTT. Translating it yields CASRLSGSTDTQYF.

The chain couples TRBV19 to TRBJ1-4; 8 bases are shared with TRBD1. CDR3 length equals 15 residues. Germline V CDR1 and CDR2: LNHDA, SQIVND (reference sequence). The trim removed 7 bases at V and 0 bases at J, leaving 4 bases unmatched. Here the CDR3 DNA reads TGTGCCAGTATTGACAGGGGAGCAACTAATGAAAAACTGTTTTTT. Translating gives CASIDRGATNEKLFF.

On this clone: Sequence at one end of the junction differs from germline and may be a read error. The V call is TRBV5-5, the J call TRBJ1-2; D perhaps matches TRBD1 (5 bases). The CDR3 consists of 15 residues. Per germline, CDR1 SGHKS and CDR2 YYEKEE (reference sequence). CDR3 amino acids: CARSFSGLLNYGYTF. Written as DNA, the CDR3 is TGTGCCAGAAGCTTTTCGGGACTCCTGAACTATGGCTACACCTTC.